These 18 T cell receptor beta chains share one sample of origin, sequenced in a study of blood T cell repertoires in COVID-19. Profiled with immunoSEQ multiplex PCR; TCRdb holds only in-frame clones, not every one. The sample carries about 140,000 clones, roughly 80% recorded once. The specimen sequenced was PBMCs or T cells enriched from blood (not recorded which). The receptors here all came from a man aged 40-55 years with acute COVID-19.

This chain links TRBV20-1 with TRBJ2-2; D might be TRBD1 (5 bases). The CDR3 is 12 residues long. Germline V gives CDR1 DFQATT, CDR2 SNEGSKA (reference sequence). V lost 3 bases, J lost 6 bases, and 8 bases lay in between. CDR3 bases: TGCAGTGCTAGTGAAGGGGCCGGGGAGCTGTTTTTT. As protein: CSASEGAGELFF.

V usage is TRBV27 and J usage is TRBJ1-1; 9 bases map to TRBD1. The CDR3 runs to 14 residues. V gave up 3 bases and J gave up 4 bases; unmatched junction bases: 3. Germline V gene data show CDR1 as MNHEY and CDR2 as SMNVEV (reference sequence). The CDR3 reads CASSLRQGGTEAFF. CDR3 in DNA: TGTGCCAGCAGTTTGAGACAGGGGGGCACTGAAGCTTTCTTT.

The J gene is TRBJ2-1, the V gene TRBV4-3, with 9 bases matching TRBD1. The CDR3 extends over 15 amino acids. The germline CDR1 and CDR2 sequences are LGHNA and YSLEER. The V gene end was trimmed by 1 base and the J gene end by 3 bases; junction bases not matched to a gene: 1. CDR3 nucleotide sequence: TGCGCCAGCAGCCAAGGGACAGGGGACTACAATGAGCAGTTCTTC. It is translated as CASSQGTGDYNEQFF.

V gene TRBV10-1 combines with J gene TRBJ2-5; 10 nucleotides match TRBD1. Germline loops: CDR1 WNHNN, CDR2 SYGVQD (reference sequence). This CDR3 comprises 15 residues. The V and J ends lost 6 bases and 2 bases, in that order; junction bases with no gene match: 6. The CDR3 nucleotides are TGCGCCAGCAGGACCGGGACAGGGGTTCAAGAGACCCAGTACTTC. As protein: CASRTGTGVQETQYF.

This clone was seen just once. V is TRBV5-4 and J is TRBJ1-4; 7 bases align to TRBD1. After removal of 1 base from V and 7 bases from J, the junction contained 4 bases not matched to a gene. The CDR3 sequence is 14 residues long. The germline V gene has CDR1 SGHNT and CDR2 YYREEE (reference sequence). The CDR3 bases are TGTGCCAGCAGCTTGCGACAGGGAGGTGAAAAACTGTTTTTT. It yields the protein CASSLRQGGEKLFF.

To note about this clone: The sample carries other DNA sequences with the same CDR3. CDR3 protein: CSVEDRGNTDTQYF. DNA of the CDR3: TGCAGCGTTGAAGACCGCGGGAACACAGATACGCAGTATTTT. J is TRBJ2-3 and V is TRBV29-1, with a tentative D call TRBD2 (6 bases). The germline gives CDR1 SQVTM, CDR2 ANQGSEA. The length of the CDR3 is 14 residues. V was cut by 0 bases and J by 2 bases, with 9 bases left in between.

The V gene is TRBV29-1, the J gene TRBJ2-7, with 7 bases fitting TRBD1. Germline trimming cut 6 bases from V and 7 bases from J; bases unmatched to any gene: 9. The CDR3 consists of 12 residues. Germline assignment: CDR1 SQVTM and CDR2 ANQGSEA. CDR3 nucleotides: TGCAGCGTCCTTTTAGGGGGCCTGGAGCAGTACTTC. Translation: CSVLLGGLEQYF.

The V gene is TRBV24-1, the J gene TRBJ1-3, with a weak D call TRBD1 (6 bases). This CDR3 has 20 residues. Deletions cut 0 bases from V and 2 bases from J, with 22 bases between. Germline values: CDR1 KGHDR, CDR2 SFDVKD. CDR3 amino acids: CATSDLQGRGRGRPGNTIYF. The CDR3 nucleotides are TGTGCCACCAGTGATTTGCAAGGTCGGGGCAGGGGACGACCTGGAAACACCATATATTTT.

The rearrangement links TRBV3-1 (or the pseudogene TRBV3-2) to TRBJ1-3; maybe TRBD1 (5 bases). Germline V gives CDR1 LGHDT, CDR2 YNNKEL (reference sequence). The CDR3 extends over 17 amino acids. V gave up 1 base and J gave up 0 bases, with 13 bases separating them. The CDR3 sequence: CASSQGFRVNSGNTIYF. CDR3 bases: TGTGCCAGCAGCCAAGGATTCAGGGTTAACTCTGGAAACACCATATATTTT.

This clone turned up a few times. The CDR3 coding sequence is TGTGCCAGCAGGTCCTTAGCGGGGGGCCAAGAGACCCAGTACTTC. This encodes CASRSLAGGQETQYF. V usage is TRBV5-4 and J usage is TRBJ2-5, with 10 bases identical to TRBD2. After removal of 5 bases from V and 1 base from J, the junction contained 5 bases not matched to a gene. The CDR3 covers 15 residues. The germline V gene has CDR1 SGHNT and CDR2 YYREEE (reference sequence).

Here the CDR3 DNA reads TGTGCCTGGGGTAGAAATTCACCCCTCCACTTT. Protein product: CAWGRNSPLHF. The rearrangement links TRBV30 to TRBJ1-6, with D unresolved. Trimming took 5 bases from V and 7 from J, leaving 6 bases between them. The V gene's germline CDR1 is GTSNPN and CDR2 SVGIG (reference sequence). The CDR3 totals 11 residues. Together with reference TRBV30 and TRBJ1-6, the CDR3 gives the full variable domain: SQTIHQWPATLVQPVGSPLSLECTVEGTSNPNLYWYRQAAGRGLQLLFYSVGIGQISSEVPQNLSASRPQDRQFILSSKKLLLSDSGFYLCAWGRNSPLHFGNGTRLTVT.

The rearrangement joins TRBV4-1 to TRBJ2-7; TRBD2 agrees at 9 bases. Germline V gives CDR1 MGHRA, CDR2 YSYEKL. Trimming took 1 base from V and 5 from J; bases not matched to a gene: 6. This CDR3 is 15 amino acids long. The CDR3 is CASSQVLAGSDEQYF. CDR3 sequence (DNA): TGCGCCAGCAGCCAAGTCCTAGCGGGATCCGACGAGCAGTACTTC.

The chain has TRBV20-1 and TRBJ2-7; the D gene is possibly TRBD2 (7 bases). V lost 3 bases and J lost 7, with 10 bases in between. CDR1 and CDR2 (germline): DFQATT, SNEGSKA (reference sequence). The CDR3 consists of 11 residues. The CDR3 region is CSASEGGEQYF. CDR3 nucleotides: TGCAGTGCTAGCGAGGGGGGGGAGCAGTACTTC.

The chain joins TRBV9 to TRBJ2-3, with 10 bases identical to TRBD1. V dropped 0 bases and J dropped 5; count of bases not matched to a gene: 6. The CDR3 covers 16 residues. CDR1 and CDR2 (germline): SGDLS, YYNGEE. CDR3 DNA: TGTGCCAGCAGCGTAGGTTTGGGACAGGGGTTAGATACGCAGTATTTT. Encoded protein: CASSVGLGQGLDTQYF.

The chain couples TRBV2 to TRBJ2-1, with 9 bases that match TRBD2. Germline V gene lookup returns CDR1 SNHLY and CDR2 FYNNEI. The CDR3 spans 13 residues. J gave up 3 bases and V 8 bases, and 2 bases lay outside the gene matches. CDR3 DNA sequence: TGTGCCAGCTTAGCGGGAGACTACAATGAGCAGTTCTTC. This translates into CASLAGDYNEQFF.

J is TRBJ2-5 and V is TRBV7-2, with D possibly matching TRBD2 (6 bases). Trimming took off 1 base at V and 1 base at J, with 13 bases between the two ends. This CDR3 is built from 16 residues. Germline CDR1 reads SGHTA; CDR2 reads FQGNSA. The CDR3 nucleotides read TGTGCCAGCAGCTTAGGGGCCACCGGGGGCCAAGAGACCCAGTACTTC. Amino acid sequence: CASSLGATGGQETQYF.

The chain carries TRBV5-1 and TRBJ2-7, with a possible D match to TRBD1 (6 bases). CDR1 and CDR2 from the germline V gene are SGHRS and YFSETQ. The CDR3 runs 14 residues. Deletions cut 1 base from V and 0 bases from J, with 8 bases between. CDR3 sequence (DNA): TGCGCCAGCAGCTTGACAGGGTTCTCCTACGAGCAGTACTTC. Protein: CASSLTGFSYEQYF. Together with reference TRBV5-1 and TRBJ2-7, the CDR3 gives the full variable domain: KAGVTQTPRYLIKTRGQQVTLSCSPISGHRSVSWYQQTPGQGLQFLFEYFSETQRNKGNFPGRFSGRQFSNSRSEMNVSTLELGDSALYLCASSLTGFSYEQYFGPGTRLTVT.

The chain couples TRBV7-8 to TRBJ2-7; possible D gene TRBD1, 6 bases. The CDR3 has 15 amino acids. Germline lookup yields CDR1 SGHVS and CDR2 FQNEAQ. V lost 5 bases to trimming and J lost 0 bases, with 14 bases between them. CDR3 residues: CASSPRQTGSYEQYF. CDR3 in DNA: TGTGCCAGCAGCCCACGTCAGACAGGCTCCTACGAGCAGTACTTC.